The 25 T cell receptor beta chains below were found in one sample sequenced in a study of beta chain features in type 1 diabetes. Study-wide points: When Type 1 diabetes patients were examined, their TCRB CDR3s proved moderately but significantly shorter in all four CD4+ subsets.

The sequenced template was cDNA made from the entire isolated RNA. The data were produced by immunoSEQ multiplex PCR, yet TCRdb's version contains in-frame clones alone and is incomplete. The sample carries hundreds of thousands of clones, approximately 10% recorded once. No antigen is known for these receptors. The sequencing input was naive CD4+ T cells from blood. Receptors originate from a man aged 30 to 45 with type 1 diabetes.

J is TRBJ1-2 and V is TRBV7-2; tentative D call: TRBD1 (5 bases). Germline V gene sequence: CDR1 SGHTA, CDR2 FQGNSA. The CDR3 is 14 residues long. V lost 0 bases to trimming and J lost 14 bases, with 19 bases between them. In DNA form, the CDR3 reads TGTGCCAGCAGCTTAGCCCAGGCGACCGAAGGGGCGACCTTC. Translating it yields CASSLAQATEGATF.

The chain uses TRBV7-9 and TRBJ1-5; TRBD1 matches 9 bases. The CDR3 consists of 15 residues. V dropped 1 base and J dropped 6; count of bases not matched to a gene: 4. CDR1 SEHNR and CDR2 FQNEAQ come from the germline V gene (reference sequence). For the CDR3, the DNA is TGTGCCAGCAGCTTAGGAGGGACAGGGACTCAGCCCCAGCATTTT. Protein product: CASSLGGTGTQPQHF.

This clone has only a few counts. The V gene is TRBV2, the J gene TRBJ1-1; TRBD1 is a possible D gene (5 bases). V was cut by 6 bases and J by 2 bases, with 10 bases left in between. The germline gives CDR1 SNHLY, CDR2 FYNNEI. This CDR3 is built from 13 residues. The CDR3 loop reads CASSQGRNTEAFF. CDR3 in DNA: TGTGCCAGCAGCCAGGGTAGAAACACTGAAGCTTTCTTT.

The chain joins TRBV2 to TRBJ1-6, with a weak D call TRBD1 (6 bases). This CDR3 is 12 amino acids long. The germline V gene has CDR1 SNHLY and CDR2 FYNNEI. The germline V and J ends were trimmed by 6 bases and 15 bases, with 15 bases remaining between them. CDR3 in amino acids: CASRDPGTLLHF. CDR3 DNA: TGTGCCAGCAGAGACCCCGGGACACTCCTCCACTTT.

The V and J genes are TRBV25-1 and TRBJ2-2, with 8 nucleotides matching TRBD1. Germline V CDR1 and CDR2: MGHDK, SYGVNS. The CDR3 has 17 residues. The junction had 10 bases not matched to a gene; V was cut back by 2 bases and J by 5 bases. Written as DNA, the CDR3 is TGTGCCAGCAGTGAACCCAGGACAGGGACGGGGACCGGGGAGCTGTTTTTT. It translates to CASSEPRTGTGTGELFF.

This clone was recorded a few times. The chain links TRBV4-2 to TRBJ2-1, with 10 bases fitting TRBD2. Germline values: CDR1 LGHNA, CDR2 YNFKEQ. V dropped 1 base and J dropped 7; count of bases not matched to a gene: 7. There are 16 residues in the CDR3. The CDR3 is CASSQVTAGGRNEQFF. The CDR3 DNA follows: TGTGCCAGCAGCCAAGTTACAGCGGGGGGGAGGAATGAGCAGTTCTTC.

This clone was seen a handful of times. The rearrangement uses TRBV5-1 and TRBJ2-1; D gene uncertain. Looked up from germline, CDR1 is SGHRS and CDR2 is YFSETQ. The CDR3 is 12 amino acids. V lost 4 bases and J lost 7, with 9 bases in between. The CDR3 nucleotides are TGCGCCAGCAGCCTCCCCCGGAATGAGCAGTTCTTC. Amino acid sequence: CASSLPRNEQFF.

The sample holds a few counts of this clone. This chain uses TRBV7-9 with TRBJ1-1; D may be TRBD1 (5 bases). The CDR3 runs to 14 residues. Germline loops: CDR1 SEHNR, CDR2 FQNEAQ (reference sequence). V was clipped by 5 bases and J by 0 bases, with 10 bases between them. This CDR3 is CASSGRQMNTEAFF. In DNA form, the CDR3 reads TGTGCCAGCAGCGGACGACAGATGAACACTGAAGCTTTCTTT. Complete variable domain (other parts from reference TRBV7-9 and TRBJ1-1): DTGVSQNPRHKITKRGQNVTFRCDPISEHNRLYWYRQTLGQGPEFLTYFQNEAQLEKSRLLSDRFSAERPKGSFSTLEIQRTEQGDSAMYLCASSGRQMNTEAFFGQGTRLTVV.

This clone has only a few counts. This chain connects TRBV18 to TRBJ2-1; 8 bases agree with TRBD1. The CDR3 consists of 15 residues. The germline V gene encodes CDR1 KGHSH and CDR2 LQKENI. V trimming: 3 bases; J trimming: 8 bases; junction bases outside the gene matches: 9. This CDR3 is CASSPQTGTGDEQFF. In nucleotides, the CDR3 is TGTGCCAGCTCACCTCAAACCGGGACAGGAGATGAGCAGTTCTTC. The whole variable domain, remainder taken from reference TRBV18 and TRBJ2-1, is NAGVMQNPRHLVRRRGQEARLRCSPMKGHSHVYWYRQLPEEGLKFMVYLQKENIIDESGMPKERFSAEFPKEGPSILRIQQVVRGDSAAYFCASSPQTGTGDEQFFGPGTRLTVL.

This clone came up a few times. This chain joins TRBV4-1 and TRBJ2-5; 8 bases line up with TRBD2. The V gene's germline CDR1 is MGHRA and CDR2 YSYEKL. V lost 4 bases, J lost 3 bases, and 13 bases stayed unmatched. This CDR3 is built from 17 residues. The CDR3 nucleotides are TGCGCCAGCAGCCGCCAATTGACTAGCGCGGGGGAAGAGACCCAGTACTTC. Amino acid sequence: CASSRQLTSAGEETQYF.

The CDR3 DNA sequence: TGCGCCAGCAGTTTTACCGGGACAGGCAACACTGAAGCTTTCTTT. As protein: CASSFTGTGNTEAFF. The chain employs TRBV5-1 and TRBJ1-1; TRBD1 matches at 8 bases. CDR3 length: 15 amino acids. Germline CDR1 SGHRS, CDR2 YFSETQ. V trimming: 5 bases; J trimming: 2 bases; junction bases outside the gene matches: 8.

The J gene is TRBJ1-5, the V gene TRBV28; the match to TRBD1 covers 9 bases. CDR1 and CDR2 from the germline V gene are MDHEN and SYDVKM. The CDR3 totals 14 residues. The V segment lost 8 bases and the J segment 9 bases; nucleotides outside the gene matches: 11. The CDR3: CASDGTGLKGPQHF. The CDR3 region has the DNA TGTGCCAGCGACGGGACAGGGTTGAAAGGGCCCCAGCATTTT.

The chain couples TRBV4-3 to TRBJ2-7; TRBD1 matches at 7 bases. V shed 0 bases and J 0 bases; nucleotides not matched to a gene: 8. Germline V gene data show CDR1 as LGHNA and CDR2 as YSLEER. The CDR3 contains 17 residues. DNA of the CDR3: TGCGCCAGCAGCCAAGAAGGTAGGACAGGTTACTCCTACGAGCAGTACTTC. Its translation: CASSQEGRTGYSYEQYF.

The rearrangement uses TRBV5-4 and TRBJ2-1; a possible D gene is TRBD2 (6 bases). Per germline, CDR1 SGHNT and CDR2 YYREEE (reference sequence). V lost 1 base, J lost 9 bases, and 14 bases lay in between. The CDR3 spans 14 residues. The CDR3 region is CASSLTSPGAEQFF. CDR3 sequence (DNA): TGTGCCAGCAGCTTGACTAGCCCTGGTGCTGAGCAGTTCTTC. Full variable domain (missing parts from reference TRBV5-4 and TRBJ2-1): ETGVTQSPTHLIKTRGQQVTLRCSSQSGHNTVSWYQQALGQGPQFIFQYYREEENGRGNFPPRFSGLQFPNYSSELNVNALELDDSALYLCASSLTSPGAEQFFGPGTRLTVL.

This clone has only a few counts. The chain couples TRBV5-1 to TRBJ2-1, with TRBD2 identical over 7 bases. After removal of 5 bases from V and 7 bases from J, the junction contained 9 bases not matched to a gene. The CDR3 sequence is 14 residues long. Looked up from germline, CDR1 is SGHRS and CDR2 is YFSETQ. This CDR3 reads CASRRGNPVNEQFF. As DNA, the CDR3 is TGCGCCAGCAGGCGGGGGAATCCGGTGAATGAGCAGTTCTTC. The whole variable domain, remainder taken from reference TRBV5-1 and TRBJ2-1, is KAGVTQTPRYLIKTRGQQVTLSCSPISGHRSVSWYQQTPGQGLQFLFEYFSETQRNKGNFPGRFSGRQFSNSRSEMNVSTLELGDSALYLCASRRGNPVNEQFFGPGTRLTVL.

This clone has just a few counts. The chain joins TRBV20-1 to TRBJ2-3, with D perhaps TRBD2 (5 bases). This CDR3 has 11 residues. Germline V gives CDR1 DFQATT, CDR2 SNEGSKA (reference sequence). Trimming left V 5 bases short and J 11 bases short, with 14 bases between. The CDR3 DNA is TGCAGTGCTCCCGCCCCGGGAAGGCAGTATTTT. It encodes CSAPAPGRQYF.

Of note for this clone: The junction does not match germline at one end; this may be a read error. The V gene is TRBV7-9, the J gene TRBJ1-2; maybe TRBD1 (6 bases). CDR3 length equals 13 residues. Germline-derived CDR1 and CDR2 are SEHNR and FQNEAQ (reference sequence). Written as DNA, the CDR3 is TGTGCCAGCAGCTCAATACAAGCCGGGACATCTGACTTC. It translates to CASSSIQAGTSDF.

The V and J genes are TRBV7-9 and TRBJ2-1, with 11 bases lining up with TRBD2. The germline V gene has CDR1 SEHNR and CDR2 FQNEAQ (reference sequence). The CDR3 has 15 residues. Trimming at V came to 5 bases and at J to 6 bases, leaving 6 bases not matched to a gene. This CDR3 is CASSPPGTSGNEQFF. The CDR3 nucleotides read TGTGCCAGCAGCCCCCCCGGGACTAGCGGCAATGAGCAGTTCTTC.

This clone has just a few counts. The chain employs TRBV6-1 and TRBJ1-2; D call uncertain. The CDR3 consists of 14 residues. Per germline, CDR1 MNHNS and CDR2 SASEGT. Trimming left V 5 bases short and J 8 bases short, with 18 bases between. In DNA form, the CDR3 reads TGTGCCAGCAGTCTCAGCGCGGGAATCGGAGGCTACACCTTC. Protein product: CASSLSAGIGGYTF.

The chain employs TRBV2 and TRBJ2-1, with D perhaps matching TRBD2 (6 bases). The CDR3 has 13 amino acids. Germline loops: CDR1 SNHLY, CDR2 FYNNEI. V shed 6 bases and J shed 8 bases, with 14 bases lying between them. CDR3 nucleotides: TGTGCCAGCAGCATGGACTATAACCATGAGCAGTTCTTC. Its protein product is CASSMDYNHEQFF.

This clone was recorded a few times. This rearrangement joins TRBV5-8 to TRBJ2-1; D is undetermined. V shed 4 bases and J shed 0 bases, with 8 bases lying between them. This CDR3 is built from 14 residues. Germline loops: CDR1 SGHTS, CDR2 YDEGEE. The CDR3 spells CASSRRSSYNEQFF. The CDR3 bases are TGTGCCAGCAGCAGAAGGAGCTCCTACAATGAGCAGTTCTTC.

This clone was seen only a few times. The rearrangement links TRBV2 to TRBJ2-7; D gene ambiguous. The CDR3 consists of 14 residues. V was shortened by 4 bases and J by 4 bases, with 14 bases between the two germline ends. CDR1 and CDR2 from the germline V gene are SNHLY and FYNNEI. The CDR3 sequence: CASSGVGSGYEQYF. Written as DNA, the CDR3 is TGTGCCAGCAGTGGGGTCGGCTCCGGGTACGAGCAGTACTTC.

A remark on this clone: One end of the junction does not line up with germline, which may come from a read error. The J gene is TRBJ1-1, the V gene TRBV15; D is ambiguous. The CDR3 runs to 14 residues. Looked up from germline, CDR1 is LNHNV and CDR2 is YYDKDF (reference sequence). The CDR3 region has the DNA TGTGCCACCAGCCCCCGGGGAGGGAACGCTGAAGCTTTCTTT. Its protein is CATSPRGGNAEAFF.

V usage is TRBV2 and J usage is TRBJ2-5; D unresolved. Germline-derived CDR1 and CDR2 are SNHLY and FYNNEI. This CDR3 spans 15 amino acids. Trimming took 4 bases from V and 1 from J, leaving 13 bases between them. The CDR3, as DNA: TGTGCCAGCAGTGTGGGCCCTGCAGGCCAAGAGACCCAGTACTTC. Protein sequence: CASSVGPAGQETQYF. Full variable domain (outside the CDR3, taken from reference TRBV2 and TRBJ2-5): EPEVTQTPSHQVTQMGQEVILRCVPISNHLYFYWYRQILGQKVEFLVSFYNNEISEKSEIFDDQFSVERPDGSNFTLKIRSTKLEDSAMYFCASSVGPAGQETQYFGPGTRLLVL.

This clone was counted between two and nine times. The rearrangement uses TRBV29-1 and TRBJ1-1; TRBD1 might be the D (6 bases). V gave up 4 bases and J gave up 1 base, with 10 bases separating them. The CDR3 covers 13 residues. Germline CDR1 reads SQVTM; CDR2 reads ANQGSEA. This chain's CDR3 is CSVGRGGNTEAFF. The CDR3 DNA follows: TGCAGCGTTGGAAGGGGGGGGAACACTGAAGCTTTCTTT.